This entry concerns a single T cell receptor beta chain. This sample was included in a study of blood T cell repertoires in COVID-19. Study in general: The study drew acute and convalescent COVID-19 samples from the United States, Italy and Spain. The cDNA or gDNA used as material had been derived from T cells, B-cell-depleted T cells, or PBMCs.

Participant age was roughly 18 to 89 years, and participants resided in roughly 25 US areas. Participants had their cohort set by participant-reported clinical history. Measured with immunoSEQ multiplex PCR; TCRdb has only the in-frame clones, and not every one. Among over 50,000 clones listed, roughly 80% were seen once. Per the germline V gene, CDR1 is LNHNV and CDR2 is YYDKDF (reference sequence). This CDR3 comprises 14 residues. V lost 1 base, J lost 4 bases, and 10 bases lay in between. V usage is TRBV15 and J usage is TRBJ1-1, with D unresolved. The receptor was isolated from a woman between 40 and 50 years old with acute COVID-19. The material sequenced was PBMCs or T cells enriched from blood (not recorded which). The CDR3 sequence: CATSRAQVGTEAFF. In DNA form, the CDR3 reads TGTGCCACCAGCAGAGCCCAGGTTGGCACTGAAGCTTTCTTT.